A single sample is the source of the 31 T cell receptor beta chains below, sequenced in a study of early T cells in non-severe SARS-CoV-2 infection. From the 5' RACE reads, TCRdb called clonotypes with MiXCR, one entry per CDR3 protein. Altogether more than 40,000 distinct CDR3 sequences are present, more than 4.5% being singletons, with the ten largest covering roughly 5.4%. The material was whole blood, obtained at baseline. The receptor source for this set is an adult who was a healthcare worker with PCR-confirmed SARS-CoV-2 infection or an uninfected control (not recorded which).

J is TRBJ2-1 and V is TRBV7-3, with D perhaps matching TRBD1 (6 bases). The CDR3 runs to 15 residues. V gave up 2 bases and J gave up 3 bases, with 11 bases separating them. CDR1 SGHTA and CDR2 FQGTGA come from the germline V gene. For the CDR3, the DNA is TGTGCCAGCAGCTTAGGCAGGGGTAACTACAATGAGCAGTTCTTC. As protein: CASSLGRGNYNEQFF.

This clonotype came up many times. The V and J genes are TRBV29-1 and TRBJ2-5; perhaps TRBD2 as D (6 bases). This CDR3 has 13 amino acids. The germline V and J ends were trimmed by 6 bases and 1 base, with 12 bases remaining between them. Germline V gene sequence: CDR1 SQVTM, CDR2 ANQGSEA. The CDR3 is CSVTTSFQETQYF. DNA of the CDR3: TGCAGCGTCACTACTAGCTTCCAAGAGACCCAGTACTTC.

On this clonotype itself: A much larger clone differs from this one at a single base, so this may be a read error. The chain recombines TRBV6-5 with TRBJ1-1; D is perhaps TRBD1 (6 bases). Germline assignment: CDR1 MNHEY and CDR2 SVGAGI. The CDR3 sequence is 15 residues long. The V end was cut by 5 bases, the J end by 6 bases, with 19 bases between. CDR3 DNA: TGTGCCAGCAGTGGAGCGACAGGCCAATACTCTGAAGCTTTCTTT. Translated, it gives CASSGATGQYSEAFF.

This clonotype was seen many times. The chain employs TRBV7-8 and TRBJ1-5; no reliable D call. From germline, CDR1 is SGHVS and CDR2 FQNEAQ. This CDR3 contains 14 residues. With 3 bases removed from V and 5 bases from J, the gap between germline ends came to 11 bases. The CDR3 sequence: CASSFRYYDQPQHF. DNA for the CDR3: TGTGCCAGCAGCTTCAGATACTACGATCAGCCCCAGCATTTT.

The genes are TRBV20-1 and TRBJ1-1; D uncertain. V shed 3 bases and J shed 7 bases, with 12 bases lying between them. Germline CDR1 reads DFQATT; CDR2 reads SNEGSKA (reference sequence). The CDR3 totals 12 residues. CDR3 region: CSASPRPYEAFF. The CDR3 nucleotides read TGCAGTGCTAGCCCACGGCCGTATGAAGCTTTCTTT.

This clonotype has at least ten counts. The chain has TRBV3-1 and TRBJ2-4; D is undetermined. V was shortened by 3 bases and J by 7 bases, with 16 bases between the two germline ends. Germline V gene data show CDR1 as LGHDT and CDR2 as YNNKEL (reference sequence). The CDR3 is 15 residues long. CDR3 sequence (DNA): TGTGCCAGCAGCCAGAGAGGTGGGGATTTGAACATTCAGTACTTC. Residues: CASSQRGGDLNIQYF.

This clonotype was picked up many times. This chain links TRBV4-2 with TRBJ2-3; 9 nucleotides match TRBD2. The junction had 6 bases not matched to a gene; V was cut back by 2 bases and J by 6 bases. CDR3 size: 15 residues. Germline CDR1 is LGHNA and CDR2 is YNFKEQ. The CDR3 nucleotides are TGTGCCAGCAGCCAAAGTAGCGGGAGTGGTGATACGCAGTATTTT. This sequence encodes CASSQSSGSGDTQYF.

This clonotype has a count of ten or more. This sequence joins TRBV27 and TRBJ2-7; D is unresolved. V was clipped by 6 bases and J by 0 bases, with 12 bases between them. The CDR3 extends over 14 amino acids. Germline lookup yields CDR1 MNHEY and CDR2 SMNVEV (reference sequence). DNA of the CDR3: TGTGCCAGCAGGTGGGCCTGGGACTCCTACGAGCAGTACTTC. Translation gives CASRWAWDSYEQYF.

The table lists this clonotype with a few counts. The chain has TRBV29-1 and TRBJ2-1; the match to TRBD2 covers 7 bases. The junction had 8 bases not matched to a gene; V was cut back by 6 bases and J by 6 bases. Looked up from germline, CDR1 is SQVTM and CDR2 is ANQGSEA. There are 13 residues in the CDR3. The CDR3 region has the DNA TGCAGCGTGTTCGCGGGAGTTCCCAATGAGCAGTTCTTC. Translation: CSVFAGVPNEQFF.

This clonotype was counted at least ten times. The chain employs TRBV20-1 and TRBJ2-2; D remains ambiguous. V was trimmed by 6 bases and J by 8 bases, leaving 7 bases between them. The CDR3 runs to 10 residues. The germline CDR1 and CDR2 sequences are DFQATT and SNEGSKA (reference sequence). CDR3 loop: CSAFGGELFF. The CDR3 region has the DNA TGCAGTGCCTTCGGGGGGGAGCTGTTTTTT.

This chain uses TRBV6-1 with TRBJ1-6; 7 bases line up with TRBD1. Germline CDR1 MNHNS, CDR2 SASEGT. V trimming: 8 bases; J trimming: 7 bases; junction bases outside the gene matches: 5. The CDR3 consists of 13 residues. The DNA of the CDR3 is TGTGCCAGCGGACAGGCCCAGAATTCACCCCTCCACTTT. Protein product: CASGQAQNSPLHF.

Many counts were recorded for this clonotype. The chain employs TRBV12-3 or TRBV12-4 and TRBJ2-1; D tentatively fits TRBD1 or TRBD2 (5 bases each). This CDR3 is 18 amino acids long. Trimming left V 3 bases short and J 1 base short, with 19 bases between. This CDR3 reads CASSLGLGGLVSYNEQFF. For the CDR3, the DNA is TGTGCCAGCAGTTTGGGCCTTGGGGGATTGGTGTCCTACAATGAGCAGTTCTTC.

This clonotype was seen repeatedly, ten times or more. The J gene is TRBJ1-6, the V gene TRBV6-6; 7 bases match TRBD1. J gave up 0 bases and V 6 bases, and 8 bases lay outside the gene matches. CDR1 and CDR2 from the germline V gene are MNHNY and SVGAGI (reference sequence). The CDR3 has 17 residues. CDR3 loop: CASRSDRDSSYNSPLHF. The CDR3 nucleotides read TGTGCCAGCAGAAGCGACAGGGATTCCTCCTATAATTCACCCCTCCACTTT.

This clonotype has just a few counts. This chain links TRBV28 with TRBJ1-1; the D is unclear. Germline assignment: CDR1 MDHEN and CDR2 SYDVKM. The CDR3 consists of 16 residues. Trimming stripped 2 bases from V and 3 bases from J, with 16 bases between. CDR3 protein: CASSLNHGRRHTEAFF. In DNA form, the CDR3 reads TGTGCCAGCAGTTTAAACCATGGGAGGAGGCACACTGAAGCTTTCTTT.

This clonotype came up many times. The genes are TRBV20-1 and TRBJ1-2, with a tentative D call TRBD1 (5 bases). This CDR3 is built from 12 residues. Looked up from germline, CDR1 is DFQATT and CDR2 is SNEGSKA (reference sequence). V dropped 3 bases and J dropped 6 bases, with 11 bases sitting between them. The CDR3 bases are TGCAGTGCTAGTTTGGGGGTGCATGGCTACACCTTC. Protein sequence: CSASLGVHGYTF.

This clonotype appeared a few times. The CDR3 coding sequence is TGTGCCAGCAGCCCTCAGGGGCCGGATCAGCCCCAGCATTTT. It is translated as CASSPQGPDQPQHF. The chain employs TRBV7-6 and TRBJ1-5; tentative D call: TRBD1 (6 bases). The ends were cut back, 5 bases at V and 5 bases at J, with 13 bases in the middle. Per the germline V gene, CDR1 is SGHVS and CDR2 is FNYEAQ. The CDR3 totals 14 residues.

This clonotype has at least ten counts. This rearrangement joins TRBV7-3 to TRBJ2-2, with D hard to call. V lost 5 bases, J lost 3 bases, and 7 bases lay in between. This CDR3 region has 13 residues. The germline V gene has CDR1 SGHTA and CDR2 FQGTGA. The CDR3 nucleotides read TGTGCCAGCAGCCTTCCAGACACCGGGGAGCTGTTTTTT. Translation: CASSLPDTGELFF.

In its sample, this clonotype was seen many times. In nucleotides, the CDR3 is TGTGCCAGCAGTTACTCGAGATGGGTAGAGCCCCAGCATTTT. Translation gives CASSYSRWVEPQHF. The chain has TRBV6-5 and TRBJ1-5; D unclear. Trimming cost V 0 bases and J 8 bases, with 11 bases left between them. CDR1 MNHEY and CDR2 SVGAGI come from the germline V gene. The CDR3 is made up of 14 amino acids.

This clonotype was recorded at least ten times. The genes are TRBV5-4 and TRBJ2-3; 8 bases align to TRBD2. The V segment lost 0 bases and the J segment 2 bases; nucleotides outside the gene matches: 5. The germline gives CDR1 SGHNT, CDR2 YYREEE (reference sequence). The CDR3 runs 16 residues. The CDR3 here is CASSLGISGNTDTQYF. The DNA of the CDR3 is TGTGCCAGCAGCTTGGGGATTAGCGGGAACACAGATACGCAGTATTTT.

This clonotype was picked up many times. The chain couples TRBV10-2 to TRBJ2-7; D is possibly TRBD1 (6 bases). This CDR3 spans 11 amino acids. Germline V gives CDR1 WSHSY, CDR2 SAAADI. V lost 7 bases and J lost 10, with 14 bases in between. The CDR3 protein is CASTETGIQYF. In DNA form, the CDR3 reads TGCGCCAGCACCGAAACAGGGATCCAGTACTTC.

The rearrangement uses TRBV15 and TRBJ2-7; 10 bases line up with TRBD1. Trimming took 5 bases from V and 3 from J; bases not matched to a gene: 7. This CDR3 is built from 15 residues. CDR1 is LNHNV, CDR2 YYDKDF, per germline (reference sequence). The CDR3 DNA reads as TGTGCCACCAGCGGGGGGACAGGGGAGTTCTACGAGCAGTACTTC. It translates to CATSGGTGEFYEQYF.

The rearrangement joins TRBV27 to TRBJ2-4; tentatively, D is TRBD2 (5 bases). Germline CDR1 is MNHEY and CDR2 is SMNVEV (reference sequence). CDR3 length equals 15 residues. Trimming stripped 3 bases from V and 0 bases from J, with 9 bases between. This CDR3 reads CASSLVDSAKNIQYF. Here the CDR3 DNA reads TGTGCCAGCAGTTTGGTGGACTCAGCCAAAAACATTCAGTACTTC.

There are many counts of this clonotype. V gene TRBV6-6 combines with J gene TRBJ2-1, with 9 bases lining up with TRBD2. V shed 7 bases and J 8 bases; nucleotides not matched to a gene: 6. The CDR3 contains 13 residues. Looked up from germline, CDR1 is MNHNY and CDR2 is SVGAGI (reference sequence). CDR3: CASIRAGGDEQFF. Written as DNA, the CDR3 is TGTGCCAGCATTAGAGCGGGAGGAGATGAGCAGTTCTTC.

With respect to this clonotype: A read error is possible here, since a much larger clone lies one base away. The chain links TRBV9 to TRBJ2-2, with D perhaps matching TRBD2 (5 bases). V lost 0 bases to trimming and J lost 5 bases, with 20 bases between them. The germline V gene encodes CDR1 SGDLS and CDR2 YYNGEE. CDR3 length: 18 amino acids. The CDR3 DNA sequence: TGTGCCAGCAGCGTAGTTTGGAGCGCCCCGGAGCGGACCGGGGAGCTGTTTTTT. It translates to CASSVVWSAPERTGELFF. Full variable domain (missing parts from reference TRBV9 and TRBJ2-2): DSGVTQTPKHLITATGQRVTLRCSPRSGDLSVYWYQQSLDQGLQFLIQYYNGEERAKGNILERFSAQQFPDLHSELNLSSLELGDSALYFCASSVVWSAPERTGELFFGEGSRLTVL.

This clonotype occurred many times. This sequence joins TRBV5-1 and TRBJ2-5; 11 bases agree with TRBD2. The germline CDR1 and CDR2 sequences are SGHRS and YFSETQ. CDR3 length: 16 amino acids. Trimming removed 3 bases from V and 3 bases from J; junction bases left unmatched: 7. The CDR3 reads CASSWAGTSGKETQYF. The CDR3 nucleotides are TGCGCCAGCAGCTGGGCCGGGACTAGCGGAAAAGAGACCCAGTACTTC.

This clonotype was recorded at least ten times. The rearrangement uses TRBV20-1 and TRBJ2-7; 10 bases fit TRBD1. J lost 5 bases, V lost 3 bases, and 4 bases had no gene match. The germline V gene encodes CDR1 DFQATT and CDR2 SNEGSKA (reference sequence). CDR3 length: 13 amino acids. The chain's CDR3 is CSASGTGDHEQYF. The CDR3 DNA follows: TGCAGTGCTAGCGGGACAGGGGACCACGAGCAGTACTTC.

This clonotype was seen only a few times. The gene calls are TRBV11-2 and TRBJ2-5; D may be TRBD2 (6 bases). V was shortened by 2 bases and J by 5 bases, with 18 bases between the two germline ends. The CDR3 is 16 amino acids. CDR1 is SGHAT, CDR2 FQNNGV, per germline. The CDR3 protein is CASSLMWAPAGETQYF. In DNA form, the CDR3 reads TGTGCCAGCAGCTTAATGTGGGCCCCCGCGGGGGAGACCCAGTACTTC. Complete variable domain (other parts from reference TRBV11-2 and TRBJ2-5): EAGVAQSPRYKIIEKRQSVAFWCNPISGHATLYWYQQILGQGPKLLIQFQNNGVVDDSQLPKDRFSAERLKGVDSTLKIQPAKLEDSAVYLCASSLMWAPAGETQYFGPGTRLLVL.

In this sample, this clonotype turned up many times. The V and J genes are TRBV10-3 and TRBJ2-1, with 13 bases matching TRBD2. Germline V gene lookup returns CDR1 ENHRY and CDR2 SYGVKD. The CDR3 contains 16 residues. V dropped 3 bases and J dropped 7; count of bases not matched to a gene: 6. CDR3: CAISDQLAGGPNEQFF. For the CDR3, the DNA is TGTGCCATCAGTGACCAACTAGCGGGAGGGCCTAATGAGCAGTTCTTC.

This clonotype was detected many times. V and J are TRBV28 and TRBJ2-7; tentatively, D is TRBD1 or TRBD2 (5 bases each). Germline V gene sequence: CDR1 MDHEN, CDR2 SYDVKM. Trimming stripped 6 bases from V and 3 bases from J, with 18 bases between. The CDR3 covers 15 residues. The CDR3: CASSHTGTVNYEQYF. CDR3 nucleotides: TGTGCCAGCAGCCATACCGGGACCGTTAACTACGAGCAGTACTTC.

This clonotype has at least ten counts. The chain joins TRBV24-1 to TRBJ2-1; 7 bases line up with TRBD2. The trim removed 3 bases at V and 7 bases at J, leaving 11 bases unmatched. Germline V lookup: CDR1 KGHDR, CDR2 SFDVKD. This CDR3 has 16 amino acids. The CDR3 spells CATSDIGTTLRNEQFF. In DNA form, the CDR3 reads TGTGCCACCAGTGATATAGGGACTACTTTACGAAATGAGCAGTTCTTC.

The gene calls are TRBV10-1 and TRBJ2-3, with a tentative D call TRBD1 (6 bases). Germline values: CDR1 WNHNN, CDR2 SYGVQD (reference sequence). This CDR3 is built from 14 residues. V lost 8 bases to trimming and J lost 3 bases, with 15 bases between them. In nucleotides, the CDR3 is TGCGCCAGCTCATTTCACGGACAGACAGATACGCAGTATTTT. Encoded protein: CASSFHGQTDTQYF.